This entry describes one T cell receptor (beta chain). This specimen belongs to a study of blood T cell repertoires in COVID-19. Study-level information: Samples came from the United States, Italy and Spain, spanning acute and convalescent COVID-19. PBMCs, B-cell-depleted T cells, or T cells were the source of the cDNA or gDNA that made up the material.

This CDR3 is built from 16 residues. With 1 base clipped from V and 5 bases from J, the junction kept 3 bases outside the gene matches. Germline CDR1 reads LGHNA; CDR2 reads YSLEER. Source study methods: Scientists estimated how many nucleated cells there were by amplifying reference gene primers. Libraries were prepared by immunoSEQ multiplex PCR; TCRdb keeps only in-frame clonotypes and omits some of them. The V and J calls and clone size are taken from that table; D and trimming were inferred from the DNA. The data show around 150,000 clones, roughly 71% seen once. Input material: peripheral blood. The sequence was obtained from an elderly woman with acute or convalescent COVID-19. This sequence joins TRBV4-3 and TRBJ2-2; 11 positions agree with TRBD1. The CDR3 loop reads CASSQGTGGPTGELFF. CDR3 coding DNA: TGCGCCAGCAGCCAAGGGACAGGGGGCCCGACCGGGGAGCTGTTTTTT.